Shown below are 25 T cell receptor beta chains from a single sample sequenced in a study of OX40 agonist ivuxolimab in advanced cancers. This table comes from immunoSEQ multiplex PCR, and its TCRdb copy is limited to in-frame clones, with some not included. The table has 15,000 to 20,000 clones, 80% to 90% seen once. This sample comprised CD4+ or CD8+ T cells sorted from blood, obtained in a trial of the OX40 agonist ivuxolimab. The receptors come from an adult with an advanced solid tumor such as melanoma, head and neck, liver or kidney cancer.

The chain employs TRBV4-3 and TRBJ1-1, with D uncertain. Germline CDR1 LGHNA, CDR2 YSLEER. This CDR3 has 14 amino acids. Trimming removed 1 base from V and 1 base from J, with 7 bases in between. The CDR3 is CASSQGLGNTEAFF. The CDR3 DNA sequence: TGCGCCAGCAGCCAAGGGCTAGGGAACACTGAAGCTTTCTTT.

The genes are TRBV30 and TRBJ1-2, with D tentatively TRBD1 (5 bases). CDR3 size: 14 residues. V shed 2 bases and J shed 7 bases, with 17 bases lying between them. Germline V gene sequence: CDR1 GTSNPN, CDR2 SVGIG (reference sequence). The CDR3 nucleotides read TGTGCCTGGAGTCTGGTCGGGGGGTCTAGTGGCTACACCTTC. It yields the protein CAWSLVGGSSGYTF.

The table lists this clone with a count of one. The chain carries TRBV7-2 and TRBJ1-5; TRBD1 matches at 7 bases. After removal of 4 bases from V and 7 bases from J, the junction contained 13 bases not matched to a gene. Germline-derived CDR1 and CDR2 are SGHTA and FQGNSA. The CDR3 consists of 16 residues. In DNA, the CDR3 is TGTGCCAGCAGCTCCCAACCCCACCACAGGGGACAGCCCCAGCATTTT. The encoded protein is CASSSQPHHRGQPQHF. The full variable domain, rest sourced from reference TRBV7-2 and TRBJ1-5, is GAGVSQSPSNKVTEKGKDVELRCDPISGHTALYWYRQSLGQGLEFLIYFQGNSAPDKSGLPSDRFSAERTGGSVSTLTIQRTQQEDSAVYLCASSSQPHHRGQPQHFGDGTRLSIL.

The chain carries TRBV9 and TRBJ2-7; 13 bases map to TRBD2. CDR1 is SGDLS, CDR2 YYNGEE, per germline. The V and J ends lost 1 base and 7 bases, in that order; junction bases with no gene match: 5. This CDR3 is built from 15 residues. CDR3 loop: CASSVRTSGRWEQYF. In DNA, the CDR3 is TGTGCCAGCAGCGTAAGGACTAGCGGGAGATGGGAGCAGTACTTC.

CDR3 residues: CASSLIRGAEQYF. CDR3 in DNA: TGTGCCAGCAGCTTGATCAGGGGCGCCGAGCAGTACTTC. The chain employs TRBV5-4 and TRBJ2-7; TRBD1 might be the D (6 bases). Trimming stripped 1 base from V and 6 bases from J, with 11 bases between. The CDR3 covers 13 residues. Germline CDR1 SGHNT, CDR2 YYREEE (reference sequence).

The CDR3 sequence: CASSETSGSSPTYEQYF. The DNA for the CDR3 is TGTGCCAGCAGCGAGACTAGCGGGAGTAGTCCTACCTACGAGCAGTACTTC. This chain uses TRBV13 with TRBJ2-7; 12 nucleotides line up with TRBD2. CDR3 length: 17 residues. Germline V CDR1 and CDR2: PRHDT, FYEKMQ (reference sequence). V shed 5 bases and J 2 bases; nucleotides not matched to a gene: 10. Full variable domain (rest looked up from reference TRBV13 and TRBJ2-7): AAGVIQSPRHLIKEKRETATLKCYPIPRHDTVYWYQQGPGQDPQFLISFYEKMQSDKGSIPDRFSAQQFSDYHSELNMSSLELGDSALYFCASSETSGSSPTYEQYFGPGTRLTVT.

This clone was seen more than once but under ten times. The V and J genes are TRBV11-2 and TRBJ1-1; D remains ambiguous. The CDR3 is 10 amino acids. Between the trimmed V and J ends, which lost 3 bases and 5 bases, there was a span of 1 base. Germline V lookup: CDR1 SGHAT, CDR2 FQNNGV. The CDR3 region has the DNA TGTGCCAGCAGCTTGACTGAAGCTTTCTTT. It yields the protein CASSLTEAFF.

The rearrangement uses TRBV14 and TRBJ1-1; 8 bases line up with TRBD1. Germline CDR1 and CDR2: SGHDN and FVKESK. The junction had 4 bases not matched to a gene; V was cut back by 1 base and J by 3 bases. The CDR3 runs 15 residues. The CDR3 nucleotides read TGTGCCAGCAGCCAAGCCAGGGGGCTGGACACTGAAGCTTTCTTT. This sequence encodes CASSQARGLDTEAFF.

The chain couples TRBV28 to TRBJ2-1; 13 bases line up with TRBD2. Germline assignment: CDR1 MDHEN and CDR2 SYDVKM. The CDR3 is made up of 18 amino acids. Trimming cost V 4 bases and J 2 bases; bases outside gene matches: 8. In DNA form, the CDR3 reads TGTGCCAGCAGTTCCGAATACACTAGCGGGAGGGCCTACAATGAGCAGTTCTTC. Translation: CASSSEYTSGRAYNEQFF.

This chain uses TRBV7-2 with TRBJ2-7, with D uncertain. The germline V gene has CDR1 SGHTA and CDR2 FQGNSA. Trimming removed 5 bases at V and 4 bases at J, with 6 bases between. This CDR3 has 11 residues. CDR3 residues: CASSPGYEQYF. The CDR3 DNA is TGTGCCAGCAGCCCAGGATACGAGCAGTACTTC. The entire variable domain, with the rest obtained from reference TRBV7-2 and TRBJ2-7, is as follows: GAGVSQSPSNKVTEKGKDVELRCDPISGHTALYWYRQSLGQGLEFLIYFQGNSAPDKSGLPSDRFSAERTGGSVSTLTIQRTQQEDSAVYLCASSPGYEQYFGPGTRLTVT.

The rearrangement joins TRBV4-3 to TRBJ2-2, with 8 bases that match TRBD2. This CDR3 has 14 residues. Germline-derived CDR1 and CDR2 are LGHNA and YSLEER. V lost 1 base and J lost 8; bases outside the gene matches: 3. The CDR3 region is CASSQGIAGGELFF. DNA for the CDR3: TGCGCCAGCAGCCAAGGGATAGCGGGAGGGGAGCTGTTTTTT.

CDR3 region: CASRTGGFYGQFF. CDR3 in DNA: TGTGCCAGCAGGACAGGGGGCTTCTATGGGCAGTTCTTC. This chain connects TRBV27 to TRBJ2-1; TRBD1 matches at 10 bases. V lost 6 bases to trimming and J lost 12 bases; unmatched junction nucleotides: 8. This CDR3 spans 13 amino acids. From germline, CDR1 is MNHEY and CDR2 SMNVEV (reference sequence).

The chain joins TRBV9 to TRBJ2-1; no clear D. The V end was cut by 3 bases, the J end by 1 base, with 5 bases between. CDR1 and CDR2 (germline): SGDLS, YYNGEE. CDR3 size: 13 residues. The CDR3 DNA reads TGTGCCAGCAGCGGCCCTTCCTACAATGAGCAGTTCTTC. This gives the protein CASSGPSYNEQFF.

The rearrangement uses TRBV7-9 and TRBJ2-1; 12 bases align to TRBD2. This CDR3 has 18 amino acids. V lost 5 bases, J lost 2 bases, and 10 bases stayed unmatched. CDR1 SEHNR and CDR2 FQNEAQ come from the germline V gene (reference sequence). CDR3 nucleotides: TGTGCCAGCAGCGGAGAGACTAGCGGGAGATCTCCCTACAATGAGCAGTTCTTC. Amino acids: CASSGETSGRSPYNEQFF.

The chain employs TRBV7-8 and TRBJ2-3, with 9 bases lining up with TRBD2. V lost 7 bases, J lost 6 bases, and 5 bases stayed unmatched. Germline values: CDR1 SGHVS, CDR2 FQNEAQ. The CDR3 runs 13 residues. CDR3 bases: TGTGCCAGCAATGCGGGAGGGAGGGATACGCAGTATTTT. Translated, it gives CASNAGGRDTQYF.

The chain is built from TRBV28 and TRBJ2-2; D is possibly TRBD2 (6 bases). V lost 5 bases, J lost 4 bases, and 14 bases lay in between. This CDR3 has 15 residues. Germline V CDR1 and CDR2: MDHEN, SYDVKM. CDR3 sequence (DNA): TGTGCCAGCAGTATATCCGGGACTCCCACCGGGGAGCTGTTTTTT. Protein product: CASSISGTPTGELFF.

The CDR3 is CASSIGGYEQYF. CDR3 sequence (DNA): TGTGCCAGTAGTATAGGGGGTTACGAGCAGTACTTC. The rearrangement links TRBV19 to TRBJ2-7; no clear D gene. Looked up from germline, CDR1 is LNHDA and CDR2 is SQIVND (reference sequence). V was cut by 1 base and J by 4 bases, with 5 bases left in between. The CDR3 contains 12 residues.

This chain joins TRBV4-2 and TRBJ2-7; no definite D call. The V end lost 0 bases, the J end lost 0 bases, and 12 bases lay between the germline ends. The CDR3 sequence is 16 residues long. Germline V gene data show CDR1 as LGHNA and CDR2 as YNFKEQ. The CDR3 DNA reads TGTGCCAGCAGCCAAGAAGCCCTCGCGTACTCCTACGAGCAGTACTTC. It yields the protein CASSQEALAYSYEQYF.

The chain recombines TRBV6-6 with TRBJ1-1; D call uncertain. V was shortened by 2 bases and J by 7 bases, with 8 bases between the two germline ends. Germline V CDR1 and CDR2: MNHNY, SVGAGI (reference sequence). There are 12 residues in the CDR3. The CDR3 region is CASSYRGVEAFF. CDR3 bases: TGTGCCAGCAGTTACCGCGGCGTTGAAGCTTTCTTT.

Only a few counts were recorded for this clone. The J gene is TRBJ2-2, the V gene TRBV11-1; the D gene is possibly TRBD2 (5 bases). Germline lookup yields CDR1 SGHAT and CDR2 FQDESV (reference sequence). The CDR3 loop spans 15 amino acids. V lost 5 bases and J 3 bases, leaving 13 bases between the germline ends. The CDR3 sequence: CASSPSRADTGELFF. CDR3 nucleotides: TGTGCCAGCAGCCCCTCGCGGGCGGACACCGGGGAGCTGTTTTTT. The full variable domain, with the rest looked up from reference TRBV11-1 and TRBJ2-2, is EAEVAQSPRYKITEKSQAVAFWCDPISGHATLYWYRQILGQGPELLVQFQDESVVDDSQLPKDRFSAERLKGVDSTLKIQPAELGDSAMYLCASSPSRADTGELFFGEGSRLTVL.

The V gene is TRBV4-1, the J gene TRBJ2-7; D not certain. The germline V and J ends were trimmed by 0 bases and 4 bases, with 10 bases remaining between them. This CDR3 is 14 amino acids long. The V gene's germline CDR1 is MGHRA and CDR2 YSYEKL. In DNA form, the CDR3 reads TGCGCCAGCAGCCAAGATGAAAGAACTTACGAGCAGTACTTC. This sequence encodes CASSQDERTYEQYF.

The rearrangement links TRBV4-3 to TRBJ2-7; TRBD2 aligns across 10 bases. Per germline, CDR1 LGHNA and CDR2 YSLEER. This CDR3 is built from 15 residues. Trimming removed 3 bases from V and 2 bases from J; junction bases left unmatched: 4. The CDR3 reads CASSQLAGDTYEQYF. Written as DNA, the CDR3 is TGCGCCAGCAGCCAGCTAGCGGGAGACACCTACGAGCAGTACTTC.

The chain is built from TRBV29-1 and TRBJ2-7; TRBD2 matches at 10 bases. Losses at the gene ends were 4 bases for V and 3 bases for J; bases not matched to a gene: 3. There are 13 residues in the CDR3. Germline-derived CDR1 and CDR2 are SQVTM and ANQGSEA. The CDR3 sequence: CSVVVAGGYEQYF. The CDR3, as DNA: TGCAGCGTTGTTGTAGCGGGAGGCTACGAGCAGTACTTC.

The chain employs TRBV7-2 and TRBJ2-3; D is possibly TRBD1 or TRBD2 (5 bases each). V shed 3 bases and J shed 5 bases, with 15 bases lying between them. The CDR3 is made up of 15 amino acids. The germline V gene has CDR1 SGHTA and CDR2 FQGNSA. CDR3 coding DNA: TGTGCCAGCAGCTTCTGGGGGAGAGTGGTAGATACGCAGTATTTT. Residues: CASSFWGRVVDTQYF.

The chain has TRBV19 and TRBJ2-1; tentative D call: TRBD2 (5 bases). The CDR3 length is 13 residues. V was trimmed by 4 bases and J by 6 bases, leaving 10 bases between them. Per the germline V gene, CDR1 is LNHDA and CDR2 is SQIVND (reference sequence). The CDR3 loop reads CASSTLVTNEQFF. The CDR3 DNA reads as TGTGCCAGTAGTACACTAGTGACCAATGAGCAGTTCTTC.